This T cell receptor beta chain was sequenced during a study of blood T cell repertoires in COVID-19. Study information: Sources were T cells, B-cell-depleted T cells, or PBMCs; the material itself was cDNA or gDNA.

Per the original data handling: Counts of nucleated cells, estimated from reference gene primer amplification, were obtained. This table comes from immunoSEQ multiplex PCR, and its TCRdb copy is limited to in-frame clones, with some not included. That table furnishes V, J and clone size, whereas the DNA furnished D and trimming. The table records 200,000 to 250,000 clones, roughly nine tenths of them present only once. Germline V CDR1 and CDR2: LGHNA, YNFKEQ. The CDR3 is 19 amino acids. J lost 4 bases, V lost 0 bases, and 12 bases had no gene match. Residents of about two dozen US areas, aged roughly 18 to 89 years, made up the participants.

The gene calls are TRBV4-2 and TRBJ2-3; 11 bases map to TRBD2. Sequencing input: PBMCs or T cells enriched from blood (not recorded which). This receptor was identified in a woman aged 18-29 years in a cohort exposed to, infected with or recovered from COVID-19 (not recorded which). CDR3 nucleotides: TGTGCCAGCAGCCAAGAAAGCCGGTCGTCTAGCGGGGGGTCAGATACGCAGTATTTT. This translates into CASSQESRSSSGGSDTQYF.